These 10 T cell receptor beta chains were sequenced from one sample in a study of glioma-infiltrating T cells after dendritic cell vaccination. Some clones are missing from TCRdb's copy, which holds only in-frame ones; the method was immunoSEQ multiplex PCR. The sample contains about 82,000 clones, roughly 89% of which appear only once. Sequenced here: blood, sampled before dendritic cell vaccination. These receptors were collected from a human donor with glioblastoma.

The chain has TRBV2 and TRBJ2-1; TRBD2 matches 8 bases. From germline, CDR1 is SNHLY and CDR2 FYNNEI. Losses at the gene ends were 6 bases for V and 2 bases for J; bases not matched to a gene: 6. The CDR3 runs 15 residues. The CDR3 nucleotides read TGTGCCAGCAGGGCCGGACTAGCCCCCTACAATGAGCAGTTCTTC. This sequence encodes CASRAGLAPYNEQFF.

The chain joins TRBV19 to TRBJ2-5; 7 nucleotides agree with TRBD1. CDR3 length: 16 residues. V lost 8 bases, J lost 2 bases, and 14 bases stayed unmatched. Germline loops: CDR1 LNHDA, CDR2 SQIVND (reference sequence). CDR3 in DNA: TGTGCCAGTGCCTCGACAGGGTTCGGGATACAAGAGACCCAGTACTTC. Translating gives CASASTGFGIQETQYF.

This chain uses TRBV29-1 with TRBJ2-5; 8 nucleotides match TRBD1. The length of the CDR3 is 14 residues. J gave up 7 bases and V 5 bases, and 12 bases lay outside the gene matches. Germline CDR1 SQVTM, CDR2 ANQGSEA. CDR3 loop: CSVTGTGQKGTQYF. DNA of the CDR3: TGCAGCGTTACCGGGACAGGCCAGAAGGGGACCCAGTACTTC.

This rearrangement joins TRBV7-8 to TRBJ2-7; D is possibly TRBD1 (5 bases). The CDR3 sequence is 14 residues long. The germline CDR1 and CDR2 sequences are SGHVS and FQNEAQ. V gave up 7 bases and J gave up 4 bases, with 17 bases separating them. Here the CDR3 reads CASTLGDSKYEQYF. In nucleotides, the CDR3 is TGTGCCAGCACCCTAGGCGACAGCAAATACGAGCAGTACTTC.

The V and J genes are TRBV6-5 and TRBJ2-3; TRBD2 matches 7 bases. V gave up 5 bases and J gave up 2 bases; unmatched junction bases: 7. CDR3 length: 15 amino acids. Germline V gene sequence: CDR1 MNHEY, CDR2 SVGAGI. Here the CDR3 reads CASSPASGATDTQYF. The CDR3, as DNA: TGTGCCAGCAGTCCGGCTAGCGGAGCCACAGATACGCAGTATTTT.

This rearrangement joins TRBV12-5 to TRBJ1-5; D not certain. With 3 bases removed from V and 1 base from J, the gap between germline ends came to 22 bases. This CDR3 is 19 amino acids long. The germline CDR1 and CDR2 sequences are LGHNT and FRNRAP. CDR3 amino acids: CASGFARLIGGHSNQPQHF. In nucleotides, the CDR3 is TGTGCTAGTGGTTTCGCCAGACTTATCGGAGGTCACAGCAATCAGCCCCAGCATTTT.

This CDR3 reads CASSPQGTPGEQYF. DNA for the CDR3: TGTGCCAGCAGCCCACAGGGGACTCCCGGCGAGCAGTACTTC. This chain links TRBV7-8 with TRBJ2-7, with D perhaps TRBD1 (7 bases). There are 14 residues in the CDR3. Per germline, CDR1 SGHVS and CDR2 FQNEAQ. V dropped 5 bases and J dropped 6 bases, with 17 bases sitting between them. Using reference TRBV7-8 and TRBJ2-7 for the parts outside the CDR3, the full variable domain is GAGVSQSPRYKVAKRGQDVALRCDPISGHVSLFWYQQALGQGPEFLTYFQNEAQLDKSGLPSDRFFAERPEGSVSTLKIQRTQQEDSAVYLCASSPQGTPGEQYFGPGTRLTVT.

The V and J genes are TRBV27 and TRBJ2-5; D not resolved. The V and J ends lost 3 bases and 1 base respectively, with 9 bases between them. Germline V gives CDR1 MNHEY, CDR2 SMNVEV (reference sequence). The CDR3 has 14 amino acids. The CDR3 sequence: CASSFVGSQETQYF. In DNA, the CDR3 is TGTGCCAGCAGTTTTGTTGGCAGCCAAGAGACCCAGTACTTC.

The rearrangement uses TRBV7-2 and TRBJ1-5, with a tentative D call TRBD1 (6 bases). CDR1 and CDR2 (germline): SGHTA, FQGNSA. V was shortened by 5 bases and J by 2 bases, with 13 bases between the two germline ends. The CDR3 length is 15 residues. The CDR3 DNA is TGTGCCAGCAGCCTACAGGGCTGGGGCAATCAGCCCCAGCATTTT. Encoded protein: CASSLQGWGNQPQHF.

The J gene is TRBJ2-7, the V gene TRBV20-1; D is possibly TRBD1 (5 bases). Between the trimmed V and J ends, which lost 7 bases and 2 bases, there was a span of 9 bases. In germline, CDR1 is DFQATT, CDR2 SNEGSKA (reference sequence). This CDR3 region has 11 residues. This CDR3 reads CSVGVTYEQYF. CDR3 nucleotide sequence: TGCAGTGTAGGGGTTACCTACGAGCAGTACTTC.